The source of this TCR beta chain is a study of OX40 agonist ivuxolimab in advanced cancers. About the study: Under the entry rules, prior anti-PD-1, anti-PD-L1 or anti-CTLA-4 therapy was allowed, and approximately 40% had some.

About this clone: Its antigen is still unknown.

Points from the study as a whole: Some of the nonresponding patients also showed low levels of normalized T-cell clonal expansion.

In germline, CDR1 is SGHDT, CDR2 YYEEEE. CDR3 length: 15 amino acids. Trimming at V came to 2 bases and at J to 3 bases, leaving 6 bases not matched to a gene. Repertoires were generated with immunoSEQ multiplex PCR, while TCRdb's copy carries only in-frame clones and drops some. The table shows roughly 35,000 clones, with around 80% occurring only once. The starting material was CD4+ or CD8+ T cells sorted from blood, obtained in a trial of the OX40 agonist ivuxolimab. The chain uses TRBV5-6 and TRBJ2-7, with TRBD1 matching 9 bases. The TCR originated in an adult with an advanced solid tumor such as melanoma, head and neck, liver or kidney cancer. The CDR3 DNA sequence: TGTGCCAGCAGCTTACCCGGGACAGGGTTCTACGAGCAGTACTTC. Translation: CASSLPGTGFYEQYF. Full variable domain (outside the CDR3, taken from reference TRBV5-6 and TRBJ2-7): DAGVTQSPTHLIKTRGQQVTLRCSPKSGHDTVSWYQQALGQGPQFIFQYYEEEERQRGNFPDRFSGHQFPNYSSELNVNALLLGDSALYLCASSLPGTGFYEQYFGPGTRLTVT.